A single sample is the source of the 21 T cell receptor beta chains below, sequenced in a study of cytomegalovirus exposure and HLA in healthy donors. Primers: 60 Vbeta forward and 13 Jbeta reverse. The method was immunoSEQ multiplex PCR; TCRdb's version includes in-frame clones alone and lacks a portion of them. This sample carries roughly 120,000 clones, roughly 79% of them seen once, and the ten largest clones take about 1.6%. The sequencing input was PBMCs. All receptors come from a woman aged 18-35 years in good health and CMV-seronegative.

This chain joins TRBV9 and TRBJ2-1, with 8 bases aligning to TRBD2. CDR3 size: 16 residues. Losses at the gene ends were 1 base for V and 9 bases for J; bases not matched to a gene: 12. In germline, CDR1 is SGDLS, CDR2 YYNGEE. The CDR3 protein is CASSVTPPGGPGEQFF. The CDR3 DNA is TGTGCCAGCAGCGTAACCCCACCGGGGGGGCCGGGTGAGCAGTTCTTC.

The chain links TRBV4-1 to TRBJ1-4; D ambiguous. Trimming cost V 1 base and J 7 bases, with 10 bases left between them. Looked up from germline, CDR1 is MGHRA and CDR2 is YSYEKL. The CDR3 covers 14 residues. The CDR3 DNA sequence: TGCGCCAGCAGCCAAGTCATGGGCCCTGAAAAACTGTTTTTT. It is translated as CASSQVMGPEKLFF.

The genes are TRBV10-3 and TRBJ1-1; no clear D. In germline, CDR1 is ENHRY, CDR2 SYGVKD. Between the trimmed V and J ends, which lost 10 bases and 1 base, there was a span of 22 bases. CDR3 length: 16 residues. The chain's CDR3 is CATRSTTRKKNTEAFF. The CDR3 DNA sequence: TGTGCCACCCGCAGCACTACCCGTAAAAAGAACACTGAAGCTTTCTTT.

This chain uses TRBV5-1 with TRBJ1-1; 12 nucleotides agree with TRBD1. Losses at the gene ends were 4 bases for V and 1 base for J; bases not matched to a gene: 11. This CDR3 is built from 18 residues. The germline V gene has CDR1 SGHRS and CDR2 YFSETQ. Here the CDR3 reads CASSLGFGTGGGNTEAFF. Here the CDR3 DNA reads TGCGCCAGCAGCCTCGGCTTTGGGACAGGGGGCGGGAACACTGAAGCTTTCTTT.

This sequence joins TRBV5-1 and TRBJ1-2; no firm D call. The ends were cut back, 4 bases at V and 8 bases at J, with 21 bases in the middle. This CDR3 is built from 15 residues. CDR1 SGHRS and CDR2 YFSETQ come from the germline V gene. CDR3 nucleotides: TGCGCCAGCAGCCCACCGCTAGGCACGGGTGGAGGCTACACCTTC. Its translation is CASSPPLGTGGGYTF.

This clone was recorded a few times. J is TRBJ2-2 and V is TRBV27; TRBD1 agrees at 7 bases. The CDR3 extends over 15 amino acids. J was trimmed by 5 bases and V by 6 bases; bases with no gene match: 9. Germline V gives CDR1 MNHEY, CDR2 SMNVEV (reference sequence). The CDR3 DNA reads TGTGCCAGCAGAGCCCGGGACAGTAGTACCGGGGAGCTGTTTTTT. Protein sequence: CASRARDSSTGELFF.

V usage is TRBV6-5 and J usage is TRBJ2-7; D is unresolved. Looked up from germline, CDR1 is MNHEY and CDR2 is SVGAGI. V was clipped by 2 bases and J by 6 bases, with 8 bases between them. The CDR3 contains 12 residues. The CDR3 DNA sequence: TGTGCCAGCAGTTACACCTCCGGCGAGCAGTACTTC. Translated, it gives CASSYTSGEQYF.

V usage is TRBV7-9 and J usage is TRBJ2-1; 8 bases map to TRBD2. The trim removed 1 base at V and 7 bases at J, leaving 9 bases unmatched. Germline assignment: CDR1 SEHNR and CDR2 FQNEAQ (reference sequence). The CDR3 spans 16 residues. The CDR3 sequence is CASSLGRGGKGNEQFF. The CDR3 DNA reads TGTGCCAGCAGCTTAGGTCGGGGGGGGAAAGGAAATGAGCAGTTCTTC. The variable domain in full, with the rest retrieved from reference TRBV7-9 and TRBJ2-1, is DTGVSQNPRHKITKRGQNVTFRCDPISEHNRLYWYRQTLGQGPEFLTYFQNEAQLEKSRLLSDRFSAERPKGSFSTLEIQRTEQGDSAMYLCASSLGRGGKGNEQFFGPGTRLTVL.

The V and J genes are TRBV28 and TRBJ2-7, with TRBD2 matching over 7 bases. J lost 1 base, V lost 9 bases, and 12 bases had no gene match. The germline gives CDR1 MDHEN, CDR2 SYDVKM. The CDR3 extends over 15 amino acids. CDR3 residues: CASCSGEGYSYEQYF. In nucleotides, the CDR3 is TGTGCCAGTTGCTCTGGGGAGGGCTATTCCTACGAGCAGTACTTC.

The chain has TRBV6-6 and TRBJ2-2, with D unclear. The V end was cut by 2 bases, the J end by 1 base, with 5 bases between. Germline CDR1 MNHNY, CDR2 SVGAGI (reference sequence). This CDR3 spans 14 amino acids. In DNA form, the CDR3 reads TGTGCCAGCAGTTACGACTTGAACACCGGGGAGCTGTTTTTT. This sequence encodes CASSYDLNTGELFF.

The gene calls are TRBV2 and TRBJ1-2; the match to TRBD1 covers 8 bases. The V gene end was trimmed by 6 bases and the J gene end by 8 bases; junction bases not matched to a gene: 11. Germline V gene lookup returns CDR1 SNHLY and CDR2 FYNNEI. This CDR3 is built from 14 residues. The DNA of the CDR3 is TGTGCCAGCAGCTCACGGACAGGGTTCGAGGGCTACACCTTC. Translated, it gives CASSSRTGFEGYTF.

The chain is built from TRBV27 and TRBJ2-7; D is uncertain. V was shortened by 3 bases and J by 6 bases, with 15 bases between the two germline ends. The CDR3 extends over 14 amino acids. Germline values: CDR1 MNHEY, CDR2 SMNVEV (reference sequence). CDR3 nucleotides: TGTGCCAGCAGTTTCAGTGGAGATCTCGGCGAGCAGTACTTC. It translates to CASSFSGDLGEQYF.

This chain joins TRBV10-1 and TRBJ1-1; possible D gene TRBD1, 6 bases. V was shortened by 3 bases and J by 5 bases, with 25 bases between the two germline ends. CDR3 size: 18 residues. Germline CDR1 reads WNHNN; CDR2 reads SYGVQD (reference sequence). The chain's CDR3 is CASSDQSLDRTLGTEAFF. In DNA form, the CDR3 reads TGCGCCAGCAGTGACCAGAGTCTAGACAGGACATTGGGTACTGAAGCTTTCTTT.

The chain employs TRBV7-2 and TRBJ1-1; D gene ambiguous. This CDR3 comprises 13 residues. Trimming took 5 bases from V and 6 from J, leaving 13 bases between them. Germline V gene data show CDR1 as SGHTA and CDR2 as FQGNSA. CDR3 residues: CASSRARGSEAFF. CDR3 coding DNA: TGTGCCAGCAGCCGAGCACGGGGTTCTGAAGCTTTCTTT.

The chain links TRBV5-6 to TRBJ2-3; 7 bases are shared with TRBD2. CDR3 length: 16 residues. The germline V gene encodes CDR1 SGHDT and CDR2 YYEEEE. J was trimmed by 1 base and V by 0 bases; bases with no gene match: 5. DNA of the CDR3: TGTGCCAGCAGCTTGGGCAGCGGGGTACGCACAGATACGCAGTATTTT. As protein: CASSLGSGVRTDTQYF.

In this sample, this clone turned up a few times. The chain recombines TRBV5-1 with TRBJ1-3; 8 bases are shared with TRBD1. V gave up 1 base and J gave up 4 bases; unmatched junction bases: 7. The CDR3 consists of 16 residues. CDR1 and CDR2 (germline): SGHRS, YFSETQ. CDR3 coding DNA: TGCGCCAGCAGCTTGCTAGGACAGGGAAACGGAAACACCATATATTTT. Amino acids: CASSLLGQGNGNTIYF.

This chain uses TRBV6-4 with TRBJ2-4; TRBD2 matches at 7 bases. This CDR3 contains 14 residues. Per germline, CDR1 MRHNA and CDR2 SNTAGT. V shed 3 bases and J 8 bases; nucleotides not matched to a gene: 7. The CDR3 loop reads CASSETSLGYIQYF. Here the CDR3 DNA reads TGTGCCAGCAGTGAGACTAGCTTGGGCTACATTCAGTACTTC.

In this sample, this clone turned up a few times. The rearrangement joins TRBV2 to TRBJ1-2; no reliable D call. Trimming took off 4 bases at V and 8 bases at J, with 5 bases between the two ends. Germline V gene lookup returns CDR1 SNHLY and CDR2 FYNNEI. CDR3 size: 10 residues. As DNA, the CDR3 is TGTGCCAGCAGTGCCCGGGGCTACACCTTC. Its translation: CASSARGYTF.

V and J are TRBV5-1 and TRBJ2-7; 9 nucleotides match TRBD1. Germline V gene data show CDR1 as SGHRS and CDR2 as YFSETQ. The junction had 4 bases not matched to a gene; V was cut back by 0 bases and J by 0 bases. There are 16 residues in the CDR3. The DNA for the CDR3 is TGCGCCAGCAGCTTGGACATGACAGGGGGCTCCTACGAGCAGTACTTC. It codes for CASSLDMTGGSYEQYF.

J is TRBJ2-7 and V is TRBV7-8; D is perhaps TRBD1 (6 bases). This CDR3 is 15 amino acids long. Germline V gene data show CDR1 as SGHVS and CDR2 as FQNEAQ. The V and J ends lost 0 bases and 5 bases respectively, with 14 bases between them. This chain's CDR3 is CASSLARGHRNEQYF. CDR3 nucleotides: TGTGCCAGCAGCTTAGCTCGGGGACACCGGAACGAGCAGTACTTC.

This clone was detected only once. The junction and the germline gene differ at one end; a read error may be behind it. The chain joins TRBV7-9 to TRBJ1-1, with D perhaps TRBD1 (6 bases). CDR3 length: 12 residues. Per the germline V gene, CDR1 is SEHNR and CDR2 is FQNEAQ (reference sequence). The CDR3 DNA is TGTTCCAGCAGCCCAGGGGACGGCGGAGCTTTCTTT. As protein: CSSSPGDGGAFF.